These 9 T cell receptor beta chains originate from one sample sequenced in a study of shared clonotypes between healthy human individuals. Naive CD8 cells were CD45RO-negative, positively selected for CCR7, excluding terminally differentiated effector memory CD45RA+ cells. TCRdb's table, derived via immunoSEQ multiplex PCR, lists solely in-frame clones and lacks some. The data hold 1.5 million to 2.5 million clones, with about 94% observed a single time. Sequencing used naive CD8+ T cells sorted from blood. The receptor set was obtained from a man younger than 35 in good health.

As to this clone: This specimen includes other DNA sequences encoding the same CDR3. V gene TRBV11-2 combines with J gene TRBJ1-1; perhaps TRBD1 as D (5 bases). The CDR3 contains 12 residues. The germline V gene has CDR1 SGHAT and CDR2 FQNNGV. V lost 0 bases and J 8 bases, leaving 7 bases between the germline ends. CDR3 in DNA: TGTGCCAGCAGCTTAGAGGGGGGGGAAGCTTTCTTT. This sequence encodes CASSLEGGEAFF.

This chain uses TRBV6-1 with TRBJ1-2; D perhaps matches TRBD1 (5 bases). The CDR3 extends over 15 amino acids. Germline V gene lookup returns CDR1 MNHNS and CDR2 SASEGT. V was clipped by 2 bases and J by 8 bases, with 18 bases between them. CDR3 amino acids: CASSEHGTPEEGYTF. The CDR3 coding sequence is TGTGCCAGCAGTGAACACGGGACCCCGGAGGAGGGCTACACCTTC.

The chain recombines TRBV7-9 with TRBJ2-7; 7 bases agree with TRBD1. V shed 5 bases, J shed 0 bases, and the junction held 4 bases outside the gene matches. Germline CDR1 reads SEHNR; CDR2 reads FQNEAQ (reference sequence). The CDR3 runs to 14 residues. The CDR3, as DNA: TGTGCCAGCAGCAGTGGGGACAGCTCCTACGAGCAGTACTTC. This codes for CASSSGDSSYEQYF.

The chain carries TRBV7-9 and TRBJ1-3; 8 nucleotides line up with TRBD1. The germline V gene has CDR1 SEHNR and CDR2 FQNEAQ (reference sequence). The CDR3 has 15 amino acids. Trimming cost V 5 bases and J 2 bases; bases outside gene matches: 5. The DNA for the CDR3 is TGTGCCAGCAGCCACGGACAGGGCGCTGGAAACACCATATATTTT. Translation: CASSHGQGAGNTIYF.

V and J are TRBV4-3 and TRBJ1-1, with 8 bases identical to TRBD1. Trimming at V came to 0 bases and at J to 11 bases, leaving 8 bases not matched to a gene. The CDR3 consists of 14 residues. Germline CDR1 and CDR2: LGHNA and YSLEER. CDR3 residues: CASSQDRMGTGAFF. CDR3 nucleotides: TGCGCCAGCAGCCAAGACCGGATGGGGACAGGCGCTTTCTTT.

Of note for this clone: Additional DNA sequences in this sample encode the identical CDR3. The gene calls are TRBV30 and TRBJ1-6; D unclear. Per germline, CDR1 GTSNPN and CDR2 SVGIG (reference sequence). The CDR3 loop spans 13 amino acids. V lost 0 bases and J lost 5, with 5 bases in between. DNA for the CDR3: TGTGCCTGGAGTGTAGATAATAATTCACCCCTCCACTTT. Its protein is CAWSVDNNSPLHF. Drawing the rest from reference TRBV30 and TRBJ1-6, the complete variable domain is SQTIHQWPATLVQPVGSPLSLECTVEGTSNPNLYWYRQAAGRGLQLLFYSVGIGQISSEVPQNLSASRPQDRQFILSSKKLLLSDSGFYLCAWSVDNNSPLHFGNGTRLTVT.

The gene calls are TRBV5-5 and TRBJ2-5; 8 nucleotides line up with TRBD2. CDR1 and CDR2 from the germline V gene are SGHKS and YYEKEE (reference sequence). The CDR3 is made up of 13 amino acids. V lost 4 bases and J lost 4; bases outside the gene matches: 3. CDR3 sequence: CASSGTSSETQYF. The CDR3 nucleotides read TGTGCCAGCAGCGGGACTAGTTCAGAGACCCAGTACTTC.

The chain links TRBV4-1 to TRBJ2-1, with 10 bases aligning to TRBD2. V lost 1 base and J lost 1; bases outside the gene matches: 1. The CDR3 loop spans 16 amino acids. From germline, CDR1 is MGHRA and CDR2 YSYEKL. The CDR3 is CASSQVSGRSYNEQFF. The CDR3 coding sequence is TGCGCCAGCAGCCAAGTTAGCGGGAGGTCCTACAATGAGCAGTTCTTC.

The chain has TRBV29-1 and TRBJ2-1; 10 nucleotides match TRBD1. With 1 base clipped from V and 6 bases from J, the junction kept 9 bases outside the gene matches. Germline loops: CDR1 SQVTM, CDR2 ANQGSEA. The CDR3 has 16 amino acids. The CDR3 DNA reads TGCAGCGTTGAAGTCCCGACAGGGGGCGCACCCAATGAGCAGTTCTTC. Translating it yields CSVEVPTGGAPNEQFF.